This entry features one TCR beta chain sequence. In its sample, this clonotype was seen many times. No cognate antigen has been identified for it. Per-nucleotide qualities are absent, and no much larger clonotype sits a single base away. This beta chain slipped into a library made for alpha chains as a stray read, so its size is not meaningful. Library preparation was by 5' RACE. The instrument given in TCRdb is NextSeq 500. The TCR library protocol attached a unique molecular identifier to each TCR cDNA molecule to allow correction of PCR and sequencing errors. On the study's bioinformatics: TCR identification, UMI-based error correction and CDR3 extraction were all carried out with Decombinator tools. Expanded TCRs were defined as those above a frequency of 2 per 1,000, corresponding to the top 1% of the tumor frequency distribution. Expanded tumor TCRs were classed as regional if statistically deemed absent (corrected P<0.05) from at least one tumor region, otherwise ubiquitous. Rényi diversity was computed with the R vegan package after subsampling each repertoire 100 times to 5,000 TCRs. CDR3 similarity networks were built from amino acid triplet string-kernel similarity, connecting CDR3s with pairwise similarity above 0.82. TCRdb redid the processing of the public reads, applying fastp at Q25 and MiXCR, and retained in-frame beta chains. Identical CDR3 proteins give one entry, which carries the most common genes and DNA. TCRdb assigned the V and J calls; the authors' analysis was not used. This sample lists about 5,600 distinct CDR3 sequences; roughly 7.1% were detected once. The ten top clones hold under 30% of the sample.

The CDR3 starts with the cysteine, ends with the phenylalanine, and has 16 residues. The retained sequence is limited to the CDR3, 48 bases, with the frame set at the first base. For CDR1 and CDR2, the germline V gene lists SNHLY and FYNNEI. V ends up 4 bases short and J 2 bases short, with an unmatched junction base count of 8. These data come from a study of spatial heterogeneity in lung cancer (dated by TCRdb to between 2017 and 2020). With regard to the full study: Beta-chain transcripts were consistently detected in greater numbers than alpha-chain transcripts, which likely reflected higher beta-chain transcript abundance. In the raw uncorrected reads, each unique combination of TCR and UMI appeared more than ten times on average. Nonsynonymous mutation counts, determined by whole-exome sequencing of tumor tissue, were related to features of the TCR repertoire. In non-small cell lung cancer, the study quantitatively compared TCR alpha and beta repertoires across several tumor regions, matched nontumor lung, and blood. Both alpha and beta chains were TCR-sequenced in approximately 200 tumor regions, under 80 matched nontumor lung samples and around 50 PBMC samples obtained at surgery. In tumor regions, TCR transcript counts showed a strong correlation with a T cell transcriptional module score from matched bulk RNA-seq.

The label giving this sample's time point can be read as: sample taken at primary tumor resection. The donors were about 65 patients from the lung TRACERx cohort who had early-stage, untreated non-small cell lung cancer. Without any cell sorting, TCR sequencing was performed on whole RNA extracted either from tumor and nontumor lung tissue or from cryopreserved PBMC samples. Only patients with enough RNA available from two or more tumor regions were chosen for TCR sequencing. Before selection, tumor and adjacent nontumor lung specimens were reviewed by a lung pathologist. What the work shows at the level of the full study, not this receptor alone: Counts of ubiquitous and regional expanded TCRs correlated with counts of ubiquitous and regional nonsynonymous mutations, respectively. TCR-seq was estimated to cover only around 6.4% of tumor T cells for alpha chains and around 13% for beta chains. A correlation was observed between the number of expanded intratumoral alpha and beta TCRs and the tumor nonsynonymous mutation count. Confirming at a functional level the hypothesis that regional TCRs recognize regional mutations was considered to require additional single-cell paired TCR alpha and beta sequencing.

Sequencing used lung tumor tissue, obtained at surgery. This clonotype originated in a female donor with early-stage non-small cell lung cancer. The chain was built from TRBV2 and TRBJ2-4, with 7 middle bases fitting TRBD1. The CDR3: CASSGEGGLTKNIQYF. The DNA is TGTGCCAGCAGTGGCGAAGGGGGCTTAACCAAAAACATTCAGTACTTC.